The 32 T cell receptor beta chains below all came from one sample that was sequenced in a study of blood T cells in healthy people across ages. A sample-barcoded 5' primer and a J-beta primer mix were used in a second PCR of roughly 7 to 12 cycles. TCRdb redid the calling of the 5' RACE reads with MiXCR, one entry per CDR3 protein. The table lists 550,000 to 700,000 distinct CDR3 sequences, about 25% of them singletons. Sequenced input: blood. These receptors came from a woman aged 70-85 years in good health.

The chain joins TRBV29-1 to TRBJ2-3, with 8 positions matching TRBD1. J lost 2 bases, V lost 6 bases, and 7 bases had no gene match. The CDR3 has 14 amino acids. Germline V gene sequence: CDR1 SQVTM, CDR2 ANQGSEA. The CDR3 DNA follows: TGCAGCGTCGAGGCAGGGGGCAACACAGATACGCAGTATTTT. Translation gives CSVEAGGNTDTQYF.

J is TRBJ2-5 and V is TRBV6-1; possibly TRBD2 for D (6 bases). The tail of the sequence fits TRBJ2-7 better, so the J call may be wrong. CDR1 MNHNS and CDR2 SASEGT come from the germline V gene. CDR3 size: 15 residues. CDR3 DNA sequence: TGTGCCAGCAGTGTGGGACTCCTAAGCTCCTACGAGCAGTACTTC. Amino acid sequence: CASSVGLLSSYEQYF.

This clonotype has just a few counts. The V call is TRBV20-1, the J call TRBJ2-1, with a weak D call TRBD2 (6 bases). The germline gives CDR1 DFQATT, CDR2 SNEGSKA (reference sequence). This CDR3 is built from 12 residues. The germline V and J ends were trimmed by 5 bases and 7 bases, with 12 bases remaining between them. The CDR3 loop reads CSADPGGNEQFF. In DNA, the CDR3 is TGCAGTGCTGACCCTGGGGGGAATGAGCAGTTCTTC.

This chain connects TRBV7-6 to TRBJ2-7; TRBD2 is a possible D gene (7 bases). TRBJ2-1 matches the DNA end more closely, so the J call is doubtful. The CDR3 is 16 residues long. In germline, CDR1 is SGHVS, CDR2 FNYEAQ. CDR3 in DNA: TGTGCCAGCAGCTTAGGGTTGGGGGGGGGCCTCCATGAGCAGTTCTTC. Residues: CASSLGLGGGLHEQFF.

This clonotype was counted between two and nine times. This chain connects TRBV6-1 to TRBJ1-2, with unresolved D. There are 13 residues in the CDR3. Trimming stripped 0 bases from V and 8 bases from J, with 10 bases between. CDR1 is MNHNS, CDR2 SASEGT, per germline. The CDR3 region has the DNA TGTGCCAGCAGTGAAGCCCCGGTGGTAGGCTACACCTTC. It yields the protein CASSEAPVVGYTF.

This clonotype was seen a handful of times. The V call is TRBV7-8, the J call TRBJ2-2, with unresolved D. The CDR3 totals 15 residues. V dropped 1 base and J dropped 2 bases, with 8 bases sitting between them. Germline assignment: CDR1 SGHVS and CDR2 FQNEAQ. The CDR3 spells CASSLGPVNTGELFF. Here the CDR3 DNA reads TGTGCCAGCAGCTTAGGCCCGGTAAACACCGGGGAGCTGTTTTTT.

This clonotype was seen a few times. This rearrangement joins TRBV4-3 to TRBJ2-7; D is perhaps TRBD1 (7 bases). V lost 0 bases and J lost 5, with 17 bases in between. The germline V gene has CDR1 LGHNA and CDR2 YSLEER. This CDR3 contains 16 residues. The CDR3 reads CASSQDLAQGGDEQYF. The CDR3 bases are TGCGCCAGCAGCCAAGATTTGGCGCAGGGGGGTGACGAGCAGTACTTC.

A few counts support this clonotype. The chain has TRBV12-3 or TRBV12-4 and TRBJ1-1; D ambiguous. Trimming shortened V by 5 bases and J by 5 bases, and 15 bases separated the two germline ends. CDR3 size: 14 residues. CDR3 in DNA: TGTGCCAGCAGTCGCGACTTACTGGGGACTGAAGCTTTCTTT. Its protein product is CASSRDLLGTEAFF.

Turning to this clonotype: The junction does not match germline at one end; this may be a read error. V and J are TRBV2 and TRBJ1-4; D is possibly TRBD1 (6 bases). CDR1 and CDR2 (germline): SNHLY, FYNNEI. The CDR3 runs 12 residues. The CDR3 loop reads CAGKGDSEKLFF. The CDR3 region has the DNA TGCGCCGGAAAGGGGGATAGTGAAAAACTGTTTTTT.

In DNA form, the CDR3 reads TGCAGTGCGCCCGGGGGACAGGGCTTTGCAACTAATGAAAAACTGTTTTTT. Its protein is CSAPGGQGFATNEKLFF. The chain has TRBV20-1 and TRBJ1-4, with 9 bases aligning to TRBD1. V shed 6 bases and J 0 bases; nucleotides not matched to a gene: 11. There are 17 residues in the CDR3. The germline V gene has CDR1 DFQATT and CDR2 SNEGSKA (reference sequence).

This sequence joins TRBV11-2 and TRBJ2-2, with D maybe TRBD1 (6 bases). Trimming took off 7 bases at V and 6 bases at J, with 18 bases between the two ends. The CDR3 is 15 amino acids. The germline gives CDR1 SGHAT, CDR2 FQNNGV. CDR3: CASNEGDRLAGELFF. The DNA of the CDR3 is TGTGCCAGCAACGAGGGGGACCGGTTAGCCGGGGAGCTGTTTTTT.

The V call is TRBV7-2, the J call TRBJ2-5; 15 bases map to TRBD2. This CDR3 region has 17 residues. The germline CDR1 and CDR2 sequences are SGHTA and FQGNSA. The V and J ends lost 4 bases and 4 bases, in that order; junction bases with no gene match: 7. CDR3 sequence (DNA): TGTGCCAGCAGCTCAGGGACTAGCGGGGGGAGCAGAGAGACCCAGTACTTC. Encoded protein: CASSSGTSGGSRETQYF.

This clonotype has more than one count but fewer than ten. V gene TRBV28 combines with J gene TRBJ1-1; TRBD1 agrees at 7 bases. The V gene's germline CDR1 is MDHEN and CDR2 SYDVKM. The CDR3 consists of 14 residues. The V and J ends lost 6 bases and 5 bases, in that order; junction bases with no gene match: 9. CDR3 DNA: TGTGCCAGCAGCCGACAGGGTCGATATACTGAAGCTTTCTTT. It translates to CASSRQGRYTEAFF. Variable domain in full (rest from reference TRBV28 and TRBJ1-1): DVKVTQSSRYLVKRTGEKVFLECVQDMDHENMFWYRQDPGLGLRLIYFSYDVKMKEKGDIPEGYSVSREKKERFSLILESASTNQTSMYLCASSRQGRYTEAFFGQGTRLTVV.

This clonotype occurred once. V usage is TRBV29-1 and J usage is TRBJ1-1; 7 bases agree with TRBD1. This CDR3 comprises 14 residues. The junction had 6 bases not matched to a gene; V was cut back by 3 bases and J by 2 bases. Germline CDR1 reads SQVTM; CDR2 reads ANQGSEA. The CDR3 DNA follows: TGCAGCGTTGAGCTGACAGGGAGAAACACTGAAGCTTTCTTT. Translated, it gives CSVELTGRNTEAFF.

The rearrangement links TRBV6-2 or TRBV6-3 to TRBJ1-1, with D hard to call. Germline loops: CDR1 MNHEY, CDR2 SVGEGT. V was clipped by 7 bases and J by 0 bases, with 12 bases between them. This CDR3 is 14 amino acids long. This CDR3 reads CASTSHSMNTEAFF. The CDR3 DNA reads as TGTGCCAGCACCTCACACAGTATGAACACTGAAGCTTTCTTT.

J is TRBJ2-7 and V is TRBV27; D may be TRBD1 or TRBD2 (6 bases each). This CDR3 is built from 15 residues. CDR1 is MNHEY and CDR2 is SMNVEV in the germline V gene (reference sequence). The V end was cut by 3 bases, the J end by 6 bases, with 18 bases between. CDR3 in DNA: TGTGCCAGCAGTTTGTCCGGGGGCGCCAGGGGCGAGCAGTACTTC. Residues: CASSLSGGARGEQYF.

This clonotype was counted only a few times. The rearrangement uses TRBV5-1 and TRBJ2-5, with D possibly being TRBD1 (6 bases). This CDR3 is built from 14 residues. The germline gives CDR1 SGHRS, CDR2 YFSETQ. Between the trimmed V and J ends, which lost 1 base and 4 bases, there was a span of 11 bases. CDR3 DNA sequence: TGCGCCAGCAGCTTGTTGACAGGCCCAGAGACCCAGTACTTC. This codes for CASSLLTGPETQYF.

The chain recombines TRBV7-2 with TRBJ1-2; possibly TRBD1 for D (6 bases). Germline V gene lookup returns CDR1 SGHTA and CDR2 FQGNSA. This CDR3 is built from 13 residues. The V end lost 7 bases, the J end lost 6 bases, and 15 bases lay between the germline ends. The CDR3 nucleotides are TGTGCCAGCACCCCACAGGGAAGCCATGGCTACACCTTC. Its translation: CASTPQGSHGYTF.

This clonotype turned up a few times. This chain joins TRBV7-3 and TRBJ2-3; D ambiguous. V was cut by 0 bases and J by 3 bases, with 7 bases left in between. This CDR3 contains 14 residues. CDR1 and CDR2 (germline): SGHTA, FQGTGA. The CDR3 reads CASSLTARTDTQYF. The CDR3 DNA reads TGTGCCAGCAGCTTAACGGCGAGGACAGATACGCAGTATTTT.

This chain links TRBV7-2 with TRBJ2-5; TRBD2 agrees at 8 bases. Gene TRBJ2-1 matches the end of the DNA better, so the J call may be wrong. The CDR3 spans 18 residues. Per the germline V gene, CDR1 is SGHTA and CDR2 is FQGNSA. CDR3 amino acids: CASSLVIGLGTSTYEQFF. DNA for the CDR3: TGTGCCAGCAGCTTAGTAATAGGTTTGGGGACTAGTACCTATGAGCAGTTCTTC.

This clonotype turned up a few times. The CDR3 bases are TGTGCCAGCAGTTCTCCAGGGGGGGGCTCCTACGAGCAGTACTTC. It codes for CASSSPGGGSYEQYF. This chain connects TRBV5-5 to TRBJ2-7, with D possibly called TRBD1 or TRBD2 (7 bases each). Germline CDR1 is SGHKS and CDR2 is YYEKEE (reference sequence). Between the trimmed V and J ends, which lost 5 bases and 0 bases, there was a span of 15 bases. The CDR3 has 15 amino acids.

The V gene is TRBV14, the J gene TRBJ2-5, with TRBD1 matching over 10 bases. The end of the DNA aligns better with TRBJ2-7, so the J call may be wrong. The CDR3 consists of 15 residues. Germline loops: CDR1 SGHDN, CDR2 FVKESK. This CDR3 is CASSQLGQGDYEQYF. The CDR3 DNA sequence: TGTGCCAGCAGCCAACTCGGACAGGGGGACTACGAGCAGTACTTC.

The chain couples TRBV12-3 or TRBV12-4 to TRBJ1-2, with D possibly being TRBD1 (6 bases). Trimming shortened V by 5 bases and J by 0 bases, and 10 bases separated the two germline ends. CDR3 length: 14 amino acids. The CDR3 DNA reads as TGTGCCAGCAGTCGACAGGAAGCTAACTATGGCTACACCTTC. Translating it yields CASSRQEANYGYTF.

The chain carries TRBV2 and TRBJ1-2, with D tentatively TRBD1 (5 bases). V lost 5 bases, J lost 7 bases, and 14 bases lay in between. The CDR3 spans 13 residues. The germline V gene has CDR1 SNHLY and CDR2 FYNNEI. Written as DNA, the CDR3 is TGTGCCAGCAGTTCTACAGGACTTGGTGGCTACACCTTC. Amino acid sequence: CASSSTGLGGYTF. Based on the CDR3 plus reference TRBV2 and TRBJ1-2, the full variable domain is EPEVTQTPSHQVTQMGQEVILRCVPISNHLYFYWYRQILGQKVEFLVSFYNNEISEKSEIFDDQFSVERPDGSNFTLKIRSTKLEDSAMYFCASSSTGLGGYTFGSGTRLTVV.

The chain carries TRBV20-1 and TRBJ2-7; D ambiguous. In germline, CDR1 is DFQATT, CDR2 SNEGSKA (reference sequence). Trimming shortened V by 0 bases and J by 5 bases, and 11 bases separated the two germline ends. The CDR3 covers 13 residues. In nucleotides, the CDR3 is TGCAGTGCTAGAGATAAGAGTCCCCACGAGCAGTACTTC. This codes for CSARDKSPHEQYF.

J is TRBJ1-2 and V is TRBV7-2; D call uncertain. Germline assignment: CDR1 SGHTA and CDR2 FQGNSA. This CDR3 comprises 13 residues. V was pared by 4 bases and J by 5 bases, with 11 bases between. The CDR3 loop reads CASSSDGGYGYTF. The CDR3 coding sequence is TGTGCCAGCAGCTCAGATGGCGGGTATGGCTACACCTTC. The entire variable domain, with the rest obtained from reference TRBV7-2 and TRBJ1-2, is as follows: GAGVSQSPSNKVTEKGKDVELRCDPISGHTALYWYRQSLGQGLEFLIYFQGNSAPDKSGLPSDRFSAERTGGSVSTLTIQRTQQEDSAVYLCASSSDGGYGYTFGSGTRLTVV.

The chain has TRBV20-1 and TRBJ2-7; perhaps TRBD2 as D (5 bases). V lost 0 bases, J lost 2 bases, and 14 bases lay in between. The CDR3 is made up of 15 amino acids. The V gene's germline CDR1 is DFQATT and CDR2 SNEGSKA (reference sequence). The CDR3 coding sequence is TGCAGTGCTAGAGATACTCGCGGGCCCCCCTACGAGCAGTACTTC. Its translation: CSARDTRGPPYEQYF.

In this sample, this clonotype turned up a few times. Its ends do not fully match the called genes, so a read error is possible. The rearrangement links TRBV20-1 to TRBJ2-3; possibly TRBD1 for D (5 bases). The length of the CDR3 is 13 residues. Germline V gives CDR1 DFQATT, CDR2 SNEGSKA (reference sequence). This chain's CDR3 is CSANGRSTGTQYF. The CDR3 nucleotides read TGCAGTGCTAATGGCAGGAGCACAGGTACGCAGTATTTT.

The chain recombines TRBV5-1 with TRBJ1-1, with D hard to call. The germline V gene has CDR1 SGHRS and CDR2 YFSETQ. The V gene lost 1 base and the J gene lost 5 bases, with 9 bases spanning the gap. This CDR3 is 13 amino acids long. This chain's CDR3 is CASSLFGETEAFF. In DNA, the CDR3 is TGCGCCAGCAGCTTGTTCGGGGAAACTGAAGCTTTCTTT.

As for this clonotype: This may be a read error: a much more frequent sequence differs by one nucleotide. The chain combines TRBV18 with TRBJ2-6; 7 bases agree with TRBD1. Germline-derived CDR1 and CDR2 are KGHSH and LQKENI. The CDR3 totals 16 residues. The CDR3 coding sequence is TGTGCCAGCTCGTCGACAGGGAGCTCTAGGGCCAACGTCCTGACTTTC. Protein: CASSSTGSSRANVLTF.

The chain has TRBV21-1 and TRBJ1-3. TRBV21-1 is a listed pseudogene. This CDR3 region has 15 residues. In DNA, the CDR3 is TGTGCCAGCAGCAAAGCAAGGGAGTCTGGAAACACCATATATTTT. Protein: CASSKARESGNTIYF.

The chain couples TRBV29-1 to TRBJ2-1; the D is unclear. The assigned J gene may be wrong: the sequence end matches TRBJ2-7 better. Germline CDR1 is SQVTM and CDR2 is ANQGSEA. This CDR3 has 13 residues. CDR3 DNA: TGCAGCGTTGGACTCAAGAAGAGCAACGAGCAGTACTTC. Its protein is CSVGLKKSNEQYF.